Detailed here is one T cell receptor (beta chain). Its specificity is unknown. CDR1 is SNHLY, CDR2 FYNNEI, per germline. The CDR3 runs to 15 residues. Use of 60 Vbeta and 13 Jbeta primers characterized the PCR. Clones were sequenced by immunoSEQ multiplex PCR, and TCRdb holds only the in-frame ones, with some missing. The sample records about 170,000 clones, 72% being singletons. This sample is drawn from a study of cytomegalovirus exposure and HLA in healthy donors. Overall study findings and caveats: A link between a missense DCLRE1C variant and TCR beta V- and J-gene trimming emerged from a later analysis. HLA restriction was apparent for most CMV-associated TCR beta chains in a later analysis. HLA-A and HLA-B allele assignments for most subjects were reportedly predicted accurately using TCR beta sequences.

Donors sampled were nominally healthy, though unrecorded immune exposures were likely. The receptor comes from a human donor in good health. The sequenced sample consisted of PBMCs. The chain links TRBV2 to TRBJ2-5, with D possibly matching TRBD1 (7 bases). The DNA end is a closer match to TRBJ2-7, so the J assignment may be wrong. In DNA form, the CDR3 reads TGTGCCAGCACTCCATCGACAGGGAGGTCCTACGAGCAGTACTTC. This codes for CASTPSTGRSYEQYF.